A selection of T cell receptor beta chains follows, all from one sample in a study of tissue T cells after allogeneic stem cell transplantation. TCRdb keeps only in-frame clones here, not all; method: immunoSEQ multiplex PCR. This sample has 9,400 or so clones; approximately 64% occur once, and the top ten carry about a tenth. The sample consisted of tissue from the ileum, taken at autopsy. The receptors were gathered from a woman aged 18 to 55 with breast cancer. The CDR3 runs from the conserved cysteine through the conserved F or W. The D gene is left open where the match is weak. For some rows the clone size is stated as once, few or many, or as a class when expanded; others skip it.

d_call: TRBD2; v_call: TRBV28; j_call: TRBJ2-2; clone_size: once; cdr3_aa: CASSRLGLAGASTGELFF; cdr3_nt: TGTGCCAGCAGTCGACTGGGACTAGCGGGAGCCAGCACCGGGGAGCTGTTTTTT
d_call: -; v_call: TRBV27; j_call: TRBJ2-1; clone_size: -; cdr3_aa: CASKGLSSYNEQFF; cdr3_nt: TGTGCCTCGAAAGGTCTAAGCTCCTACAATGAGCAGTTCTTC
d_call: -; v_call: TRBV7-8; j_call: TRBJ1-5; clone_size: few; cdr3_aa: CASSLTRVGNQPQHF; cdr3_nt: TGTGCCAGCAGCTTAACCCGGGTCGGCAATCAGCCCCAGCATTTT
d_call: TRBD1; v_call: TRBV6-5; j_call: TRBJ1-2; clone_size: -; cdr3_aa: CASTNPGTGLSGYTF; cdr3_nt: TGTGCCAGCACCAACCCCGGGACAGGGCTTAGTGGCTACACCTTC
d_call: TRBD2; v_call: TRBV7-2; j_call: TRBJ2-1; clone_size: -; cdr3_aa: CASSFLSRAAGGNEQFF; cdr3_nt: TGTGCCAGCAGCTTTCTGAGTCGGGCAGCGGGAGGCAATGAGCAGTTCTTC
d_call: -; v_call: TRBV12-5; j_call: TRBJ2-5; clone_size: -; cdr3_aa: CASGPRPAPETQYF; cdr3_nt: TGTGCTAGTGGCCCTCGACCTGCACCAGAGACCCAGTACTTC
d_call: -; v_call: TRBV4-3; j_call: TRBJ2-7; clone_size: -; cdr3_aa: CASSQAGGLYEQYF; cdr3_nt: TGCGCCAGCAGCCAAGCGGGGGGCCTGTACGAGCAGTACTTC
d_call: -; v_call: TRBV30; j_call: TRBJ1-2; clone_size: few; cdr3_aa: CAWSPRGYGYTF; cdr3_nt: TGTGCCTGGAGTCCCAGGGGATATGGCTACACCTTC
d_call: -; v_call: TRBV6-2/TRBV6-3; j_call: TRBJ2-7; clone_size: few; cdr3_aa: CASSPGTQAYEQYF; cdr3_nt: TGTGCCAGCAGCCCCGGGACACAAGCCTACGAGCAGTACTTC
d_call: -; v_call: TRBV21-1; j_call: TRBJ1-6; clone_size: medium-sized; cdr3_aa: CASRSFLTGEGNSPLHF; cdr3_nt: TGTGCCAGCAGGAGTTTCTTAACAGGGGAAGGAAATTCACCCCTCCACTTT
d_call: -; v_call: TRBV12-2; j_call: TRBJ2-7; clone_size: -; cdr3_aa: CASRLRVPGPNYEQYF; cdr3_nt: TGTGCAAGTCGCTTAAGAGTCCCAGGCCCTAACTACGAGCAGTACTTC
d_call: -; v_call: TRBV5-5; j_call: TRBJ1-2; clone_size: -; cdr3_aa: CASSPYGISLGYTF; cdr3_nt: TGTGCCAGCAGCCCTTACGGGATATCCCTTGGCTACACCTTC
d_call: -; v_call: TRBV7-2; j_call: TRBJ2-2; clone_size: -; cdr3_aa: CASSLGITGELFF; cdr3_nt: TGTGCCAGCAGCTTGGGGATCACCGGGGAGCTGTTTTTT
d_call: -; v_call: TRBV11-2; j_call: TRBJ2-7; clone_size: medium-sized; cdr3_aa: CASSLGFDDPYF; cdr3_nt: TGTGCCAGCAGCTTAGGGTTCGATGACCCGTACTTC
d_call: -; v_call: TRBV4-3; j_call: TRBJ1-5; clone_size: few; cdr3_aa: CASSRSITGSNQPQHF; cdr3_nt: TGCGCCAGCAGCCGATCAATAACAGGGAGCAATCAGCCCCAGCATTTT
d_call: TRBD2; v_call: TRBV5-1; j_call: TRBJ2-7; clone_size: -; cdr3_aa: CASSGRLAAYEQYF; cdr3_nt: TGCGCCAGCAGCGGGAGACTAGCGGCCTACGAGCAGTACTTC
d_call: -; v_call: TRBV10-3; j_call: TRBJ2-3; clone_size: -; cdr3_aa: CAISESTGTDTQYF; cdr3_nt: TGTGCCATCAGTGAGTCGACAGGCACAGATACGCAGTATTTT
d_call: -; v_call: TRBV19; j_call: TRBJ1-1; clone_size: -; cdr3_aa: CASIGGTVNTEAFF; cdr3_nt: TGTGCCAGTATCGGAGGGACCGTGAACACTGAAGCTTTCTTT
d_call: -; v_call: TRBV27; j_call: TRBJ2-5; clone_size: -; cdr3_aa: CASSWTYQETQYF; cdr3_nt: TGTGCCAGCAGTTGGACTTATCAAGAGACCCAGTACTTC
d_call: TRBD1; v_call: TRBV18; j_call: TRBJ1-2; clone_size: few; cdr3_aa: CASSPTGGAAYGYTF; cdr3_nt: TGTGCCAGCTCACCGACAGGGGGTGCAGCCTATGGCTACACCTTC
d_call: TRBD1; v_call: TRBV2; j_call: TRBJ2-7; clone_size: once; cdr3_aa: CASSEGDSLFYEQYF; cdr3_nt: TGTGCCAGCAGTGAAGGGGACAGCCTCTTCTACGAGCAGTACTTC
d_call: TRBD1; v_call: TRBV4-2; j_call: TRBJ2-7; clone_size: medium-sized; cdr3_aa: CASSQLPHKSGTGAYEQYF; cdr3_nt: TGTGCCAGCAGCCAACTCCCGCACAAGAGCGGGACAGGGGCCTACGAGCAGTACTTC
d_call: TRBD1; v_call: TRBV7-3; j_call: TRBJ2-7; clone_size: -; cdr3_aa: CASSLDRDHEQYF; cdr3_nt: TGTGCCAGCAGCTTGGACAGGGACCACGAGCAGTACTTC
d_call: TRBD1; v_call: TRBV20-1; j_call: TRBJ2-7; clone_size: few; cdr3_aa: CSASSPSTGSDEQYF; cdr3_nt: TGCAGTGCTAGTTCCCCCTCGACAGGGTCGGACGAGCAGTACTTC
d_call: -; v_call: TRBV7-2; j_call: TRBJ2-4; clone_size: -; cdr3_aa: CASSLGKVGRGRDIQYF; cdr3_nt: TGTGCCAGCAGCTTAGGGAAGGTGGGTCGGGGTCGAGACATTCAGTACTTC
d_call: TRBD1; v_call: TRBV18; j_call: TRBJ2-7; clone_size: medium-sized; cdr3_aa: CASSPEDRTEQYF; cdr3_nt: TGTGCCAGCTCACCAGAGGACAGGACGGAGCAGTACTTC
d_call: TRBD1; v_call: TRBV7-2; j_call: TRBJ1-1; clone_size: medium-sized; cdr3_aa: CASVLDRGGTEAFF; cdr3_nt: TGTGCCAGCGTCTTGGACAGGGGGGGCACTGAAGCTTTCTTT
d_call: TRBD2; v_call: TRBV13; j_call: TRBJ2-1; clone_size: -; cdr3_aa: CASSHPLAGGYNEQFF; cdr3_nt: TGTGCCAGCAGCCATCCACTAGCGGGGGGCTACAATGAGCAGTTCTTC
d_call: -; v_call: TRBV11-3; j_call: TRBJ2-1; clone_size: -; cdr3_aa: CASSGRGYNEQFF; cdr3_nt: TGTGCCAGCAGTGGGCGGGGCTACAATGAGCAGTTCTTC
d_call: -; v_call: TRBV12-3/TRBV12-4; j_call: TRBJ2-2; clone_size: -; cdr3_aa: CASTPDTGELFF; cdr3_nt: TGTGCCAGCACCCCGGACACCGGGGAGCTGTTTTTT
d_call: -; v_call: TRBV7-2; j_call: TRBJ2-5; clone_size: once; cdr3_aa: CASSPGAETRLETQYF; cdr3_nt: TGTGCCAGCAGCCCAGGGGCCGAAACCCGTCTCGAGACCCAGTACTTC
d_call: -; v_call: TRBV6-5; j_call: TRBJ1-1; clone_size: -; cdr3_aa: CASGRAGLTEAFF; cdr3_nt: TGTGCCAGTGGAAGGGCAGGGCTCACTGAAGCTTTCTTT
d_call: -; v_call: TRBV7-9; j_call: TRBJ1-6; clone_size: -; cdr3_aa: CASSLAANSPLHF; cdr3_nt: TGTGCCAGCAGCTTAGCTGCCAATTCACCCCTCCACTTT
d_call: TRBD2; v_call: TRBV2; j_call: TRBJ2-5; clone_size: -; cdr3_aa: CASRSGGEQETQYF; cdr3_nt: TGTGCCAGCAGAAGCGGGGGGGAGCAAGAGACCCAGTACTTC
d_call: TRBD2; v_call: TRBV6-2/TRBV6-3; j_call: TRBJ2-7; clone_size: once; cdr3_aa: CASGLAGGIYEQYF; cdr3_nt: TGTGCCAGCGGCCTAGCGGGAGGGATCTACGAGCAGTACTTC
d_call: -; v_call: TRBV7-2; j_call: TRBJ2-7; clone_size: -; cdr3_aa: CASSISGGGEGYEQYF; cdr3_nt: TGTGCCAGCAGCATCAGTGGCGGAGGAGAGGGCTACGAGCAGTACTTC